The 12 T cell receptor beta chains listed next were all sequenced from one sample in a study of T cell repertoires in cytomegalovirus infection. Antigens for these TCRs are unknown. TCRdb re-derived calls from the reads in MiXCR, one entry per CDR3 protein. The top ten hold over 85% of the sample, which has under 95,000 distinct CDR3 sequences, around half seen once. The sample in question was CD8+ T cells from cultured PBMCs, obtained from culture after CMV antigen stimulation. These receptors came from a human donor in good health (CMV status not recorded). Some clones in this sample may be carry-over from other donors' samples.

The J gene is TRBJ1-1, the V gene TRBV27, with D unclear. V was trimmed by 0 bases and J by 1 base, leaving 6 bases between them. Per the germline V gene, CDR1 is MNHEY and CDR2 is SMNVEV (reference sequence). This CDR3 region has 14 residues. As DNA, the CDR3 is TGTGCCAGCAGTTTATCCGGCGGGAACACTGAAGCTTTCTTT. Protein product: CASSLSGGNTEAFF.

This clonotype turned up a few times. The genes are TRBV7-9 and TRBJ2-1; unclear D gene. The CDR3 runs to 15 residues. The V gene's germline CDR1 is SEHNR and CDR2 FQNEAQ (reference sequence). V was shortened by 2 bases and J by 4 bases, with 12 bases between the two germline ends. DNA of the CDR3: TGTGCCAGCAGCTTATACTTGCGAGGTTACAATGAGCAGTTCTTC. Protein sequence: CASSLYLRGYNEQFF.

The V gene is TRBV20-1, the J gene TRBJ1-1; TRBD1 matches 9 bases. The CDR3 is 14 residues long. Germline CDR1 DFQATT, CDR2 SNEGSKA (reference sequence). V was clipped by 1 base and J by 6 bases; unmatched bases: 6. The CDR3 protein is CSARGDRVVAEAFF. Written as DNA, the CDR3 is TGCAGTGCTAGAGGGGACAGGGTAGTTGCTGAAGCTTTCTTT.

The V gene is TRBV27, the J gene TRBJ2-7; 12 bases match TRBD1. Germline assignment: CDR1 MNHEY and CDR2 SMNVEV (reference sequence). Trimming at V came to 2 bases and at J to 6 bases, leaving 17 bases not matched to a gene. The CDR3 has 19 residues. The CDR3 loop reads CASSLPPGTGGPPKGEQYF. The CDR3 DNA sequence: TGTGCCAGCAGTTTACCACCCGGGACAGGGGGCCCTCCCAAAGGCGAGCAGTACTTC.

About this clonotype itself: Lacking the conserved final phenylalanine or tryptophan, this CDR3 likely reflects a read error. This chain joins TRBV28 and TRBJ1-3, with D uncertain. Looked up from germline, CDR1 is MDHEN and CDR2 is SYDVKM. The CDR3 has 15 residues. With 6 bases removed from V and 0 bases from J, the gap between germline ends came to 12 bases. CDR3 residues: CASRQSLSSGNTIYL. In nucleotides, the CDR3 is TGTGCCAGCAGACAAAGCCTCAGCTCTGGAAACACCATATATTTG.

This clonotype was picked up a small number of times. CDR3 sequence reads: CASSLEGGASNQPQHF. CDR3 coding DNA: TGTGCCAGCAGCTTAGAAGGGGGCGCGAGCAATCAGCCCCAGCATTTT. V is TRBV7-8 and J is TRBJ1-5, with TRBD1 identical over 7 bases. This CDR3 has 16 amino acids. V lost 1 base, J lost 1 base, and 4 bases stayed unmatched. CDR1 SGHVS and CDR2 FQNEAQ come from the germline V gene.

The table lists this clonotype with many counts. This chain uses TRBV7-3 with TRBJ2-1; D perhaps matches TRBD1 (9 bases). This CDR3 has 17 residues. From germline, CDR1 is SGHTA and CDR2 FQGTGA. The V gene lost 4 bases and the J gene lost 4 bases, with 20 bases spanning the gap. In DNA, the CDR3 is TGTGCCAGCAGCTACCGGGGGGGGACAGGGCCTTACAATGAGCAGTTCTTC. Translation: CASSYRGGTGPYNEQFF.

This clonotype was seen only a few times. CDR3 sequence reads: CASSPGATRSTDTQYF. In nucleotides, the CDR3 is TGTGCCAGCAGTCCCGGGGCTACCCGGAGCACAGATACGCAGTATTTT. V usage is TRBV27 and J usage is TRBJ2-3, with D perhaps matching TRBD1 or TRBD2 (5 bases each). The V and J ends lost 5 bases and 0 bases respectively, with 15 bases between them. The CDR3 has 16 residues. Germline loops: CDR1 MNHEY, CDR2 SMNVEV (reference sequence).

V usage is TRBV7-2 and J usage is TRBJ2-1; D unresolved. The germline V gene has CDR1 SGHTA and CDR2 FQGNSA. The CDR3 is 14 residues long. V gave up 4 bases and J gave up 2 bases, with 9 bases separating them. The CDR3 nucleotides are TGTGCCAGCAGCTGGATATCCACCTACAATGAGCAGTTCTTC. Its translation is CASSWISTYNEQFF.

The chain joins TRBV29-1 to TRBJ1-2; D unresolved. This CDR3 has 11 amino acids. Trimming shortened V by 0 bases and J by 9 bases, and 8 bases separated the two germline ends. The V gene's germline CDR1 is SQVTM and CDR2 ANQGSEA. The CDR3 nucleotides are TGCAGCGTTGAAGATCGGGTCAGCTACACCTTC. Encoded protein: CSVEDRVSYTF.

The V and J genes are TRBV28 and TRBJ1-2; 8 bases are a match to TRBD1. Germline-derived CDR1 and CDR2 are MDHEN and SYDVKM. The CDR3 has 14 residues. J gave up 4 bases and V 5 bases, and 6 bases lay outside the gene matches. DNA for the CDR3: TGTGCCAGCAGTAGACAGGGGAAGTCCTATGGCTACACCTTC. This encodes CASSRQGKSYGYTF.

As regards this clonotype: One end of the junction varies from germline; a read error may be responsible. The chain's CDR3 is CTSSEAAARVDQPQRF. CDR3 sequence (DNA): TGTACCAGCAGTGAAGCGGCGGCCAGGGTGGATCAGCCCCAGCGGTTT. This chain links TRBV6-1 with TRBJ1-5; D perhaps matches TRBD1 (5 bases). In germline, CDR1 is MNHNS, CDR2 SASEGT. This CDR3 has 16 residues.